This T cell receptor beta chain appears in the sequencing data of a study of cytomegalovirus exposure and HLA in healthy donors. Notes on the study in general: An assumption of roughly uniform sequencing depth across donors underlay the presence/absence analyses. High sensitivity and specificity were reportedly achieved when the classifier diagnosed cytomegalovirus status.

This clone was detected a few times. What it binds is unknown. PCR involved 60 Vbeta and 13 Jbeta primers. Sequenced by immunoSEQ multiplex PCR; TCRdb stores in-frame clones only, minus some. The repertoire has about 110,000 clones, around 74% of them found once; the top ten carry around 15%. This receptor was obtained from a woman between 40 and 55 years old in good health and CMV-seropositive. Sequencing was carried out using PBMCs.

The CDR3 region has the DNA TGCGCCAGCAAGGGGGACAGTGTAACTGAAGCTTTCTTT. Translation gives CASKGDSVTEAFF. V is TRBV10-1 and J is TRBJ1-1; 7 bases fit TRBD1. Germline loops: CDR1 WNHNN, CDR2 SYGVQD (reference sequence). The junction had 7 bases not matched to a gene; V was cut back by 7 bases and J by 5 bases. The CDR3 length is 13 residues.